Below are 7 T cell receptor beta chains sequenced from a single sample in a study of human T cells and chemical hapten exposure. Time point of the sample: pre-sensitization, week 0. Treatment reported: therapeutic diphenylcyclopropenone sensitization with weekly scalp DPC. TCRdb itself ran the RACE reads through MiXCR, one entry per CDR3 protein. The data hold about 80,000 distinct CDR3 sequences, with 11% to 15% observed a single time. The specimen comprised whole blood, sampled in connection with sensitization to the hapten diphenylcyclopropenone (DPC). All receptors derive from a woman aged 45-65 years with alopecia areata. Some clones in this sample may be carry-over from other donors' samples.

This clonotype has a handful of counts. The genes are TRBV6-1 and TRBJ1-6, with unresolved D. CDR3 size: 13 residues. Per the germline V gene, CDR1 is MNHNS and CDR2 is SASEGT. With 7 bases removed from V and 7 bases from J, the gap between germline ends came to 11 bases. CDR3 region: CASNRVMNSPLHF. DNA of the CDR3: TGTGCCAGCAACCGGGTTATGAATTCACCCCTCCACTTT.

This clonotype has at least ten counts. The chain couples TRBV3-1 to TRBJ2-1; TRBD2 matches at 7 bases. Germline V gene data show CDR1 as LGHDT and CDR2 as YNNKEL (reference sequence). There are 15 residues in the CDR3. After removal of 1 base from V and 2 bases from J, the junction contained 2 bases not matched to a gene. CDR3 loop: CASSQGLAAYNEQFF. The CDR3 DNA reads TGTGCCAGCAGCCAAGGGCTAGCGGCCTACAATGAGCAGTTCTTC.

The gene calls are TRBV29-1 and TRBJ2-7; perhaps TRBD2 as D (6 bases). Germline values: CDR1 SQVTM, CDR2 ANQGSEA. The CDR3 spans 11 residues. Trimming took off 3 bases at V and 7 bases at J, with 10 bases between the two ends. This CDR3 reads CSVDMAGEQYF. CDR3 in DNA: TGCAGCGTTGATATGGCGGGGGAGCAGTACTTC.

V usage is TRBV20-1 and J usage is TRBJ2-7; 9 nucleotides line up with TRBD2. J gave up 3 bases and V 0 bases, and 6 bases lay outside the gene matches. CDR3 length: 15 residues. CDR1 and CDR2 from the germline V gene are DFQATT and SNEGSKA (reference sequence). CDR3 protein: CSARDAASGVYEQYF. CDR3 DNA sequence: TGCAGTGCTAGAGATGCGGCTAGCGGGGTCTACGAGCAGTACTTC.

In its sample, this clonotype was seen many times. The chain is built from TRBV12-5 and TRBJ2-7, with D maybe TRBD1 (6 bases). CDR1 is LGHNT and CDR2 is FRNRAP in the germline V gene. CDR3 length: 13 amino acids. Trimming removed 1 base from V and 8 bases from J, with 12 bases in between. The CDR3 is CASGLDQRGKQYF. The CDR3 nucleotides are TGTGCTAGTGGTTTGGATCAAAGGGGGAAGCAGTACTTC.

J is TRBJ2-5 and V is TRBV7-2; D gene ambiguous. CDR1 is SGHTA and CDR2 is FQGNSA in the germline V gene. The CDR3 covers 16 residues. V lost 0 bases and J 0 bases, leaving 11 bases between the germline ends. CDR3 coding DNA: TGTGCCAGCAGCTTAGCGGCGTTATTGTACCAAGAGACCCAGTACTTC. This gives the protein CASSLAALLYQETQYF.

This sequence joins TRBV2 and TRBJ2-2; tentatively, D is TRBD1 (5 bases). The CDR3 runs to 14 residues. The V end lost 9 bases, the J end lost 7 bases, and 18 bases lay between the germline ends. From germline, CDR1 is SNHLY and CDR2 FYNNEI. The CDR3 region has the DNA TGTGCCAGTCAAACAGGATTAGAGTTCGGGGAGCTGTTTTTT. It specifies CASQTGLEFGELFF.